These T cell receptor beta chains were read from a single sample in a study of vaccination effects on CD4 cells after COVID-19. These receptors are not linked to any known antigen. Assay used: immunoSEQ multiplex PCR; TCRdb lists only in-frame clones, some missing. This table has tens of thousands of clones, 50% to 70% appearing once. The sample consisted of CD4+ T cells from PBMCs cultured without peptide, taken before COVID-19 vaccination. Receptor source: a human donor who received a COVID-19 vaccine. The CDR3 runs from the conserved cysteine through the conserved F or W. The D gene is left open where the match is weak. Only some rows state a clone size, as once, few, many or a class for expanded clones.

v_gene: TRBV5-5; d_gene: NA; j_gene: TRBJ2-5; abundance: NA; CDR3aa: CASSLDSVLGSAETQYF; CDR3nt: TGTGCCAGCAGCTTGGACTCTGTGTTGGGAAGTGCTGAGACCCAGTACTTC
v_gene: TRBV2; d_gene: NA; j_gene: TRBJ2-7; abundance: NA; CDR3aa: CASSVWGLLSEQYF; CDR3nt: TGTGCCAGCAGTGTATGGGGTCTCCTCTCCGAGCAGTACTTC
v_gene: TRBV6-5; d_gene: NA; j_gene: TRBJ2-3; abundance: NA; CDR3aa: CASSYSYVPSTDTQYF; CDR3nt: TGTGCCAGCAGTTACTCGTATGTACCCAGCACAGATACGCAGTATTTT
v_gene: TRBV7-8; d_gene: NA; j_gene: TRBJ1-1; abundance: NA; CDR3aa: CASSFFLAENTEAFF; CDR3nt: TGTGCCAGCAGCTTTTTTCTAGCAGAGAACACTGAAGCTTTCTTT
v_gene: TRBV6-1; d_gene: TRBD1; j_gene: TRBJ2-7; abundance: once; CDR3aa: CASSEGTGGSYEQYF; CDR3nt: TGTGCCAGCAGTGAAGGGACAGGGGGCTCCTACGAGCAGTACTTC
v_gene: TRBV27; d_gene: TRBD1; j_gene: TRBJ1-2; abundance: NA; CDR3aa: CASSSLGHRGGGYGYTF; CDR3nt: TGTGCCAGCAGTTCCCTGGGACACAGGGGTGGAGGCTATGGCTACACCTTC
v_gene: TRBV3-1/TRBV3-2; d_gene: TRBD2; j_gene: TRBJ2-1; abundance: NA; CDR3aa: CASSPPAGSGRVSYNEQFF; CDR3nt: TGTGCCAGCAGCCCACCTGCGGGTAGCGGGAGGGTTTCCTACAATGAGCAGTTCTTC
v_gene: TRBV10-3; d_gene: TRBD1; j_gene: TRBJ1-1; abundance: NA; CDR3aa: CAISSGQGGAEAFF; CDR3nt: TGTGCCATCAGTTCCGGACAGGGTGGTGCTGAAGCTTTCTTT
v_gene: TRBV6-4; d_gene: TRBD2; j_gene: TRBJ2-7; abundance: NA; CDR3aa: CASSDSTPRRLAGLREQYF; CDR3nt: TGTGCCAGCAGTGACTCGACTCCCCGTAGACTAGCGGGGCTGCGCGAGCAGTACTTC
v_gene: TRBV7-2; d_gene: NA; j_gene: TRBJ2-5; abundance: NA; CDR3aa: CASSFQQGRETQYF; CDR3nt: TGTGCCAGCAGCTTTCAACAGGGTCGGGAGACCCAGTACTTC
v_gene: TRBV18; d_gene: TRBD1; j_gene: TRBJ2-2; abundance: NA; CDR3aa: CASSLPGGIGTGELFF; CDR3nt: TGTGCCAGCTCACTGCCAGGGGGCATAGGCACCGGGGAGCTGTTTTTT
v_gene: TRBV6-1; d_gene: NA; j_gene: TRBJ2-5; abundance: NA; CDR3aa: CASSESKRDKYF; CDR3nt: TGTGCCAGCAGTGAATCCAAGAGAGACAAGTACTTC
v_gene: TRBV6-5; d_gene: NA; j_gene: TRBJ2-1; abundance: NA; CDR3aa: CASSSGRWTTSEQFF; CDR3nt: TGTGCCAGCAGCTCCGGACGCTGGACTACCTCTGAGCAGTTCTTC
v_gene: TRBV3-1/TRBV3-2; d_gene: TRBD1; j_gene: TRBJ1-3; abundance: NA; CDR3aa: CARVNRGLEENTIYF; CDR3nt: TGTGCCCGTGTCAACAGGGGCTTGGAGGAAAACACCATATATTTT
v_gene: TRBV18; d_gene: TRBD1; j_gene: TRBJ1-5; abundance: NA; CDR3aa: CASSQGQGADSNQPQHF; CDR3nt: TGTGCCAGCTCACAGGGACAGGGGGCGGATAGCAATCAGCCCCAGCATTTT
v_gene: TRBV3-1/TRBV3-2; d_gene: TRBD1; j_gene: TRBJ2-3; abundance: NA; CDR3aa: CASRDRGPTDTQYF; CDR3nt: TGTGCCAGCAGAGACAGGGGACCCACAGATACGCAGTATTTT
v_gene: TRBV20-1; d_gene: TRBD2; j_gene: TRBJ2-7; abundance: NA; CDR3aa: CSASSGSTYEQYF; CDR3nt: TGCAGTGCCAGTAGCGGGAGTACGTACGAGCAGTACTTC
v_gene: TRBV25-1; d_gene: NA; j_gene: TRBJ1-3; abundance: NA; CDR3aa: CASTRTSLQDTIYF; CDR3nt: TGTGCCAGCACCCGAACTAGTCTTCAGGACACCATATATTTT
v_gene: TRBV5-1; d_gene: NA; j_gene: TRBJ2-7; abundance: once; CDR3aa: CASSPRDDSYEQYF; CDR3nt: TGCGCCAGCAGCCCCCGGGACGACTCCTACGAGCAGTACTTC
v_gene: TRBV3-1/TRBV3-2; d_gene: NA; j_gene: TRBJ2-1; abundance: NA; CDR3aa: CASSQDSRYGSNEQFF; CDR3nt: TGTGCCAGCAGCCAAGATTCAAGGTACGGGAGCAATGAGCAGTTCTTC
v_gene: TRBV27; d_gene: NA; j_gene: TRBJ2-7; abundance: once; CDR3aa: CASSLDYYSYEQYF; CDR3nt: TGTGCCAGCAGTTTAGACTATTACTCCTACGAGCAGTACTTC
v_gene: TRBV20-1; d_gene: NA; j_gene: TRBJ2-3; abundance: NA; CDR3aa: CSARRGDTQYF; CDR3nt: TGCAGTGCTAGGAGGGGTGATACGCAGTATTTT
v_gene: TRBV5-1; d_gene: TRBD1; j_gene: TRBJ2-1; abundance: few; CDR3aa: CASSWGTGEQFF; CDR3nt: TGCGCCAGCAGCTGGGGGACAGGGGAGCAGTTCTTC
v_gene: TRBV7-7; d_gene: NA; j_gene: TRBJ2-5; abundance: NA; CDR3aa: CASSLGYQETQYF; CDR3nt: TGTGCCAGCAGCTTGGGCTATCAAGAGACCCAGTACTTC
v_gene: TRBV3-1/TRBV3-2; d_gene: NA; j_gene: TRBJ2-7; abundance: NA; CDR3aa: CASSQRARTDYEQYF; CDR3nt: TGTGCCAGCAGCCAACGTGCTCGGACGGACTACGAGCAGTACTTC
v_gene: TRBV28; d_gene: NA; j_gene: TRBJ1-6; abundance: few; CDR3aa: CASRESNSPLHF; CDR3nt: TGTGCCAGCAGAGAGTCTAATTCACCCCTCCACTTT
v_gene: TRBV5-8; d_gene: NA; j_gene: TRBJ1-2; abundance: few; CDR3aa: CASSLGTSRDGSYGYTF; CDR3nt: TGTGCCAGCAGCTTGGGGACCTCCCGGGACGGGAGCTATGGCTACACCTTC
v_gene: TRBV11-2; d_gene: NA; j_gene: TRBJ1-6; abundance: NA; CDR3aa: CASSSSTSFNSPLHF; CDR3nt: TGTGCCAGCAGCTCTTCCACCTCTTTTAATTCACCCCTCCACTTT
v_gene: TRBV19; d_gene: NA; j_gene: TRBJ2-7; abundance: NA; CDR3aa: CASSMVSVSHEQYF; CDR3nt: TGTGCCAGTAGTATGGTGTCTGTTTCTCACGAGCAGTACTTC
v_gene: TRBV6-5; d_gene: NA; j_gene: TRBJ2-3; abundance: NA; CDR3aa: CASSYSDSTDTQYF; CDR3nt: TGTGCCAGCAGTTATAGCGATAGCACAGATACGCAGTATTTT
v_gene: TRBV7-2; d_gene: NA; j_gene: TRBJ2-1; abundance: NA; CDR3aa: CASSWGDEQFF; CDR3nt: TGTGCCAGCAGCTGGGGGGATGAGCAGTTCTTC
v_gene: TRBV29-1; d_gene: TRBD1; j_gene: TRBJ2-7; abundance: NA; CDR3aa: CSVEDWDRGPYEQYF; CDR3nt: TGCAGCGTTGAAGATTGGGACAGGGGACCCTACGAGCAGTACTTC